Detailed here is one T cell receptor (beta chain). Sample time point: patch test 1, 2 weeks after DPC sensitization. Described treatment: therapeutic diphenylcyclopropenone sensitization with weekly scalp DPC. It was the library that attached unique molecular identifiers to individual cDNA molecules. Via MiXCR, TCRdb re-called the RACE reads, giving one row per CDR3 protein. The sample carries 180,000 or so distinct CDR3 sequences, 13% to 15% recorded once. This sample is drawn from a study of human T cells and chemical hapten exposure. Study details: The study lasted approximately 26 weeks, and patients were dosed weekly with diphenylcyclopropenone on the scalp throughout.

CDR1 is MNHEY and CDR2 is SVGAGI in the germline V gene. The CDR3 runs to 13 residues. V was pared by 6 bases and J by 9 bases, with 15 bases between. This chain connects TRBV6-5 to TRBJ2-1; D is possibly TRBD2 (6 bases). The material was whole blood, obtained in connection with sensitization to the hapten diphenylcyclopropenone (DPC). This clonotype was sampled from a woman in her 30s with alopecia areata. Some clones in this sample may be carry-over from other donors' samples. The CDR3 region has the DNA TGTGCCAGCAGCCAACCAGCGGGCGGTGAGCAGTTCTTC. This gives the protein CASSQPAGGEQFF.